This T cell receptor (beta chain) was recorded in a study of blood T cells in healthy people across ages. On the study more broadly: For every two T cells, template switching captured about one barcoded beta molecule. Study-wide points: There was a strong correlation between TCR beta diversity and naive T cell percentage. Roughly linear age-related decline in beta diversity appeared, significant by age roughly 40.

As regards this clonotype: Its antigen is as yet unknown.

V gave up 0 bases and J gave up 13 bases, with 18 bases separating them. Germline V CDR1 and CDR2: GTSNPN, SVGIG (reference sequence). This CDR3 is built from 13 residues. Then a second PCR, running roughly 6 to 12 cycles, was carried out with a sample-barcoded 5' primer and a J-beta primer mix. Researchers report that each sample yielded at least 3 million CDR3-containing paired-end reads. TCRdb called the 5' RACE reads again in MiXCR, with one record for every CDR3 protein. This table holds about 1,600,000 distinct CDR3 sequences, 35% to 45% found once. Material for sequencing was blood. This sequence joins TRBV30 and TRBJ2-5, with a possible D match to TRBD1 (5 bases). The TCR was taken from a woman aged 18-29 years in good health. The CDR3 reads CAWSVDAVYRRYF. CDR3 sequence (DNA): TGTGCCTGGAGTGTGGACGCAGTGTACAGGAGGTACTTC.